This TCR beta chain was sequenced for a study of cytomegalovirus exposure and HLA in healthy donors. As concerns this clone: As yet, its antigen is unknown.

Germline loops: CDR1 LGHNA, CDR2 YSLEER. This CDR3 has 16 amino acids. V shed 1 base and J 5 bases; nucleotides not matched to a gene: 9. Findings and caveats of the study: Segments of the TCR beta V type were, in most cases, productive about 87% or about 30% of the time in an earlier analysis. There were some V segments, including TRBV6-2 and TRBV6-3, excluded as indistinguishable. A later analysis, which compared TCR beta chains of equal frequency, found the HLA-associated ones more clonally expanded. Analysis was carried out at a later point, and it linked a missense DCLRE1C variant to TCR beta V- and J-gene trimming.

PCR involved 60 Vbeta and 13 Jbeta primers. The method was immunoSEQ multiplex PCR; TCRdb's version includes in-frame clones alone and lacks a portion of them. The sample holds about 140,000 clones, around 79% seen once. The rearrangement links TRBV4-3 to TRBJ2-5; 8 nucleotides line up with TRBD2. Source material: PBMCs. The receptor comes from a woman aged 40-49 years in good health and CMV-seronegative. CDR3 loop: CASSQGSGGLRETQYF. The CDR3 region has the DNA TGCGCCAGCAGCCAAGGGTCGGGGGGGCTTCGCGAGACCCAGTACTTC.